Shown below are 25 T cell receptor beta chains from a single sample sequenced in a study of blood T cell repertoires in COVID-19. Sequencing was performed with immunoSEQ multiplex PCR; in TCRdb, only in-frame clones are kept and a portion is missing. Here the sample spans 100,000 to 150,000 clones, around 82% being singletons. Input material: peripheral blood. The receptor source for this set is a man aged 55-75 years with acute or convalescent COVID-19.

The chain combines TRBV19 with TRBJ2-5; TRBD1 might be the D (6 bases). The CDR3 consists of 14 residues. CDR1 is LNHDA, CDR2 SQIVND, per germline (reference sequence). V was shortened by 5 bases and J by 5 bases, with 15 bases between the two germline ends. In DNA form, the CDR3 reads TGTGCCAGTAGTGCGGTCACAGGGTACGAGACCCAGTACTTC. This encodes CASSAVTGYETQYF.

The count of this clone is one. The genes are TRBV5-5 and TRBJ1-2; 9 bases fit TRBD1. V gave up 4 bases and J gave up 2 bases; unmatched junction bases: 3. CDR3 length: 14 residues. Germline V CDR1 and CDR2: SGHKS, YYEKEE (reference sequence). The CDR3 loop is CASSHGQGNYGYTF. The CDR3 region has the DNA TGTGCCAGCAGCCACGGACAGGGGAACTATGGCTACACCTTC.

The chain recombines TRBV6-2 or TRBV6-3 with TRBJ1-1; D unclear. CDR3 length: 15 residues. Trimming stripped 2 bases from V and 1 base from J, with 11 bases between. The germline V gene encodes CDR1 MNHEY and CDR2 SVGEGT. In DNA form, the CDR3 reads TGTGCCAGCAGTTACGAACCGGGGTCGAACACTGAAGCTTTCTTT. Translating it yields CASSYEPGSNTEAFF.

This clone was counted between two and nine times. This sequence joins TRBV3-1 (or the pseudogene TRBV3-2) and TRBJ2-2; 15 bases map to TRBD2. Trimming at V came to 4 bases and at J to 4 bases, leaving 4 bases not matched to a gene. The CDR3 has 17 amino acids. Germline V gene lookup returns CDR1 LGHDT and CDR2 YNNKEL (reference sequence). Here the CDR3 reads CASSRGLAGGRTGELFF. CDR3 in DNA: TGTGCCAGCAGCCGGGGACTAGCGGGAGGCCGCACCGGGGAGCTGTTTTTT.

J is TRBJ2-7 and V is TRBV30; D call uncertain. Trimming shortened V by 0 bases and J by 7 bases, and 7 bases separated the two germline ends. This CDR3 contains 11 residues. Germline V lookup: CDR1 GTSNPN, CDR2 SVGIG (reference sequence). CDR3 nucleotide sequence: TGTGCCTGGAGTGTACTTCGGGAGCAGTACTTC. Translating gives CAWSVLREQYF. Variable domain in full (rest from reference TRBV30 and TRBJ2-7): SQTIHQWPATLVQPVGSPLSLECTVEGTSNPNLYWYRQAAGRGLQLLFYSVGIGQISSEVPQNLSASRPQDRQFILSSKKLLLSDSGFYLCAWSVLREQYFGPGTRLTVT.

This clone was counted a single time. V is TRBV30 and J is TRBJ2-2, with TRBD2 matching 8 bases. In germline, CDR1 is GTSNPN, CDR2 SVGIG (reference sequence). The CDR3 is 16 amino acids. The V and J ends lost 0 bases and 4 bases, in that order; junction bases with no gene match: 7. CDR3 sequence reads: CAWSVGAGEITGELFF. The CDR3 DNA reads as TGTGCCTGGAGTGTCGGAGCGGGAGAAATCACCGGGGAGCTGTTTTTT.

The V gene is TRBV5-1, the J gene TRBJ2-3, with 9 bases identical to TRBD2. The V segment lost 2 bases and the J segment 4 bases; nucleotides outside the gene matches: 5. CDR3 length: 15 amino acids. Germline CDR1 reads SGHRS; CDR2 reads YFSETQ. The CDR3 is CASSFKREVADTQYF. The CDR3 coding sequence is TGCGCCAGCAGCTTTAAGCGGGAGGTGGCAGATACGCAGTATTTT.

V usage is TRBV19 and J usage is TRBJ1-6, with a tentative D call TRBD1 (6 bases). This CDR3 is built from 13 residues. Trimming pared 3 bases from V and 10 bases from J, leaving 10 bases between. Per germline, CDR1 LNHDA and CDR2 SQIVND (reference sequence). CDR3 DNA: TGTGCCAGTAGTATTGGGGGCGACTCACCCCTCCACTTT. As protein: CASSIGGDSPLHF.

The chain is built from TRBV19 and TRBJ2-4; the D is unclear. The V gene lost 0 bases and the J gene lost 0 bases, with 18 bases spanning the gap. This CDR3 has 19 residues. Germline V gene lookup returns CDR1 LNHDA and CDR2 SQIVND (reference sequence). CDR3 amino acids: CASSIDHVTGALAKNIQYF. The DNA of the CDR3 is TGTGCCAGTAGTATAGATCACGTGACTGGAGCTTTAGCCAAAAACATTCAGTACTTC.

The chain recombines TRBV5-6 with TRBJ2-7; 9 nucleotides align to TRBD1. V dropped 0 bases and J dropped 1; count of bases not matched to a gene: 5. The CDR3 is made up of 16 amino acids. The germline CDR1 and CDR2 sequences are SGHDT and YYEEEE. CDR3 bases: TGTGCCAGCAGCTTGGCTTTTGGACAGGGGTCCTACGAGCAGTACTTC. It specifies CASSLAFGQGSYEQYF.

Here the CDR3 reads CSVSRGQGETQYF. Here the CDR3 DNA reads TGCAGCGTGTCTAGGGGACAGGGGGAGACCCAGTACTTC. The rearrangement joins TRBV29-1 to TRBJ2-5, with 10 positions matching TRBD1. CDR3 length equals 13 residues. V was pared by 6 bases and J by 5 bases, with 6 bases of the junction left unmatched. From germline, CDR1 is SQVTM and CDR2 ANQGSEA.

The chain combines TRBV5-6 with TRBJ1-2, with 7 positions matching TRBD1. The CDR3 has 14 residues. The germline V gene has CDR1 SGHDT and CDR2 YYEEEE. V dropped 8 bases and J dropped 7; count of bases not matched to a gene: 14. CDR3 sequence (DNA): TGTGCCAGTGGTTTGACAGGGAATCATGGTGGCTACACCTTC. It is translated as CASGLTGNHGGYTF.

This clone was observed a handful of times. The chain couples TRBV4-1 to TRBJ2-1, with D maybe TRBD2 (5 bases). Trimming stripped 1 base from V and 14 bases from J, with 15 bases between. CDR3 size: 13 residues. Germline V gives CDR1 MGHRA, CDR2 YSYEKL. CDR3 amino acids: CASSQVASPVEFF. The CDR3 DNA reads TGCGCCAGCAGCCAAGTAGCGTCCCCCGTGGAGTTCTTC.

The gene calls are TRBV5-1 and TRBJ1-3; unclear D gene. Germline lookup yields CDR1 SGHRS and CDR2 YFSETQ. Trimming cost V 4 bases and J 1 base, with 15 bases left between them. This CDR3 has 16 amino acids. This CDR3 reads CASSPGRGGSGNTIYF. Here the CDR3 DNA reads TGCGCCAGCAGCCCTGGCCGGGGTGGTTCTGGAAACACCATATATTTT.

The chain uses TRBV27 and TRBJ2-2; TRBD2 aligns across 10 bases. The germline CDR1 and CDR2 sequences are MNHEY and SMNVEV (reference sequence). The CDR3 extends over 19 amino acids. Germline trimming cut 5 bases from V and 4 bases from J; bases unmatched to any gene: 16. The CDR3 here is CASSPPDTVAGGLTGELFF. The CDR3 nucleotides read TGTGCCAGCAGTCCCCCGGACACCGTAGCGGGAGGTCTCACCGGGGAGCTGTTTTTT.

This clone came up a few times. The J gene is TRBJ2-7, the V gene TRBV7-2, with 9 bases identical to TRBD1. The length of the CDR3 is 17 residues. Germline CDR1 and CDR2: SGHTA and FQGNSA. After removal of 0 bases from V and 3 bases from J, the junction contained 9 bases not matched to a gene. For the CDR3, the DNA is TGTGCCAGCAGCTTAGCGGGGACAGGGTTGAGTTACTACGAGCAGTACTTC. It translates to CASSLAGTGLSYYEQYF.

The chain recombines TRBV5-5 with TRBJ2-2, with 7 bases that match TRBD2. Germline CDR1 SGHKS, CDR2 YYEKEE (reference sequence). Trimming removed 0 bases from V and 3 bases from J; junction bases left unmatched: 5. The CDR3 is 16 amino acids. As DNA, the CDR3 is TGTGCCAGCAGCTTGGTCGGGGGAGGGTACACCGGGGAGCTGTTTTTT. Translated, it gives CASSLVGGGYTGELFF. Based on the CDR3 plus reference TRBV5-5 and TRBJ2-2, the full variable domain is DAGVTQSPTHLIKTRGQQVTLRCSPISGHKSVSWYQQVLGQGPQFIFQYYEKEERGRGNFPDRFSARQFPNYSSELNVNALLLGDSALYLCASSLVGGGYTGELFFGEGSRLTVL.

This clone occurred once. The J gene is TRBJ1-1, the V gene TRBV6-5; 9 nucleotides align to TRBD1. The germline CDR1 and CDR2 sequences are MNHEY and SVGAGI. The length of the CDR3 is 13 residues. Losses at the gene ends were 4 bases for V and 7 bases for J; bases not matched to a gene: 4. CDR3: CASSLDRGGEAFF. The CDR3 DNA sequence: TGTGCCAGCAGTTTGGACAGGGGAGGTGAAGCTTTCTTT.

CDR3 coding DNA: TGCGCCAGCAGCTTGGGACTAGCGGGAGTAAAGGAGCAGTACTTC. This encodes CASSLGLAGVKEQYF. The chain has TRBV5-1 and TRBJ2-7; 12 positions agree with TRBD2. CDR3 length equals 15 residues. CDR1 is SGHRS and CDR2 is YFSETQ in the germline V gene. The junction had 5 bases not matched to a gene; V was cut back by 0 bases and J by 7 bases.

The gene calls are TRBV28 and TRBJ1-1; the D gene is possibly TRBD1 (6 bases). The germline V gene has CDR1 MDHEN and CDR2 SYDVKM. The CDR3 length is 11 residues. V gave up 5 bases and J gave up 8 bases, with 9 bases separating them. CDR3 in amino acids: CASSPGTEAFF. The CDR3 nucleotides read TGTGCCAGCAGTCCCGGGACAGAAGCTTTCTTT.

The V call is TRBV7-9, the J call TRBJ2-7; no clear D gene. The germline V and J ends were trimmed by 1 base and 0 bases, with 13 bases remaining between them. Germline-derived CDR1 and CDR2 are SEHNR and FQNEAQ (reference sequence). This CDR3 region has 16 residues. The CDR3 bases are TGTGCCAGCAGCTTAGGAAGCGTAGCACTCTCCTACGAGCAGTACTTC. This codes for CASSLGSVALSYEQYF.

The CDR3 DNA is TGTGCCAGCAGCCACCGAGGACTAGCGGGAGGAACAGATACGCAGTATTTT. It encodes CASSHRGLAGGTDTQYF. The chain couples TRBV3-1 (or the pseudogene TRBV3-2) to TRBJ2-3, with 14 bases aligning to TRBD2. V dropped 3 bases and J dropped 3; count of bases not matched to a gene: 5. Germline lookup yields CDR1 LGHDT and CDR2 YNNKEL (reference sequence). CDR3 length: 17 amino acids.

The genes are TRBV6-5 and TRBJ2-5, with D perhaps TRBD1 (5 bases). Per germline, CDR1 MNHEY and CDR2 SVGAGI. Trimming took off 6 bases at V and 3 bases at J, with 14 bases between the two ends. There are 14 residues in the CDR3. The CDR3 coding sequence is TGTGCCAGCAGGCCGACTCCCAGGGAAGAGACCCAGTACTTC. It codes for CASRPTPREETQYF.

The gene calls are TRBV19 and TRBJ2-7, with TRBD2 identical over 10 bases. This CDR3 contains 15 residues. The V gene end was trimmed by 6 bases and the J gene end by 2 bases; junction bases not matched to a gene: 7. Germline V gene data show CDR1 as LNHDA and CDR2 as SQIVND (reference sequence). CDR3 coding DNA: TGTGCCAGTAGCACAACTAGCGGGGTGACCTACGAGCAGTACTTC. The encoded protein is CASSTTSGVTYEQYF.

The J gene is TRBJ2-4, the V gene TRBV30; TRBD2 aligns across 7 bases. Trimming cost V 4 bases and J 6 bases; bases outside gene matches: 6. This CDR3 region has 13 residues. Per germline, CDR1 GTSNPN and CDR2 SVGIG (reference sequence). The CDR3 region has the DNA TGTGCCTGGACCCTTGGGGGGGGAAACATTCAGTACTTC. It codes for CAWTLGGGNIQYF.